The 24 T cell receptor beta chains below were found in one sample sequenced in a study of T cells expressing NK-cell markers. TCRdb re-called the 5' RACE reads and shows each CDR3 protein once, DNA omitted. The table for this sample gives about 170,000 distinct CDR3 sequences. Sequencing was performed on blood T cells: a sorted CD56 or NKG2C T cell subset, CD4+ or CD8+ T cells, or bulk PBMC T cells (not recorded which). The receptors were sampled from a man between 18 and 69 years old in good health.

This chain uses TRBV28 with TRBJ2-7; the D gene TCRdb calls, TRBD1, cannot be checked with no DNA. CDR1 and CDR2 (germline): MDHEN, SYDVKM. The CDR3 is made up of 15 amino acids. CDR3 region: CASSNTGGARYEQYF.

The J gene is TRBJ2-1, the V gene TRBV24-1; the TCRdb call, TRBD1, lacks DNA for checking. This CDR3 is built from 17 residues. Germline CDR1 reads KGHDR; CDR2 reads SFDVKD. The CDR3 here is CATSDFGPGEVYNEQFF.

The chain combines TRBV12-3 or TRBV12-4 with TRBJ2-7. CDR3 length equals 13 residues. CDR3 in amino acids: CASSSSSPYEQYF.

This sequence joins TRBV6-1 and TRBJ1-1. CDR1 and CDR2 (germline): MNHNS, SASEGT. The CDR3 loop spans 11 amino acids. This chain's CDR3 is CASRANTEAFF.

The J gene is TRBJ2-5, the V gene TRBV11-1; TCRdb's D call of TRBD1 is untestable without DNA. The germline gives CDR1 SGHAT, CDR2 FQDESV (reference sequence). CDR3 length equals 13 residues. CDR3: CASSYQGGETQYF.

The chain uses TRBV7-9 and TRBJ2-2; the TCRdb call, TRBD2, lacks DNA for checking. The CDR3 sequence is 16 residues long. Germline loops: CDR1 SEHNR, CDR2 FQNEAQ (reference sequence). Here the CDR3 reads CASRNAAGVGTGELFF.

The V gene is TRBV15, the J gene TRBJ2-2; TCRdb selects TRBD1, and the lack of DNA leaves this call unchecked. Germline loops: CDR1 LNHNV, CDR2 YYDKDF (reference sequence). CDR3 size: 14 residues. The CDR3 loop is CATSGTGLGGELFF. The variable domain in full, with the rest retrieved from reference TRBV15 and TRBJ2-2, is DAMVIQNPRYQVTQFGKPVTLSCSQTLNHNVMYWYQQKSSQAPKLLFHYYDKDFNNEADTPDNFQSRRPNTSFCFLDIRSPGLGDTAMYLCATSGTGLGGELFFGEGSRLTVL.

The rearrangement uses TRBV6-1 and TRBJ2-2; TCRdb returns TRBD1, unconfirmable since there is no DNA. Germline CDR1 is MNHNS and CDR2 is SASEGT. This CDR3 has 15 amino acids. The CDR3 here is CASSDVTGSPGELFF.

The rearrangement joins TRBV6-1 to TRBJ2-5; TCRdb calls TRBD2, which cannot be checked without DNA. The CDR3 sequence is 15 residues long. CDR1 and CDR2 (germline): MNHNS, SASEGT. The CDR3 here is CASGTSGGAFETQYF.

The rearrangement links TRBV7-9 to TRBJ1-6; TCRdb picks TRBD1, but there is no DNA to check that call. Germline-derived CDR1 and CDR2 are SEHNR and FQNEAQ (reference sequence). CDR3 size: 15 residues. CDR3: CASSPIDSYNSPLHF.

The genes are TRBV6-2 or TRBV6-3 and TRBJ2-3. Germline V lookup: CDR1 MNHEY, CDR2 SVGEGT. The CDR3 loop spans 15 amino acids. CDR3 amino acids: CASSYASTFSDTQYF.

The chain employs TRBV14 and TRBJ2-7; the TCRdb call, TRBD2, lacks DNA for checking. The CDR3 runs 15 residues. Germline V gene sequence: CDR1 SGHDN, CDR2 FVKESK. The CDR3 sequence is CASSQEPGLAYEQYF.

The chain recombines TRBV3-1 with TRBJ2-1; TCRdb's assignment of TRBD2 cannot be checked, as there is no DNA. CDR1 is LGHDT, CDR2 YNNKEL, per germline (reference sequence). This CDR3 region has 16 residues. The CDR3: CASSHDGLVSYNEQFF.

The rearrangement joins TRBV4-1 to TRBJ2-7; no DNA is available, so the TRBD2 call from TCRdb remains unchecked. Per germline, CDR1 MGHRA and CDR2 YSYEKL. This CDR3 contains 16 residues. CDR3 residues: CASSQGRSSETYEQYF.

The chain combines TRBV9 with TRBJ2-1; the D gene TCRdb calls, TRBD1, cannot be checked with no DNA. Germline V gene data show CDR1 as SGDLS and CDR2 as YYNGEE. There are 16 residues in the CDR3. This CDR3 reads CASSVDFGGAWNEQFF.

The chain uses TRBV7-6 and TRBJ2-7; TCRdb's D gene call, TRBD1, goes unchecked for lack of DNA. There are 14 residues in the CDR3. The germline CDR1 and CDR2 sequences are SGHVS and FNYEAQ. This CDR3 is CASSLAGGHDEQYF.

The chain employs TRBV2 and TRBJ2-7. Germline values: CDR1 SNHLY, CDR2 FYNNEI. CDR3 size: 16 residues. The chain's CDR3 is CASALPLDHGRYEQYF.

This sequence joins TRBV28 and TRBJ2-7; the TRBD1 assignment by TCRdb is unverifiable without DNA. Germline V gene sequence: CDR1 MDHEN, CDR2 SYDVKM. The CDR3 covers 15 residues. The CDR3 region is CASSPNGGTVYEQYF.

The chain combines TRBV5-1 with TRBJ2-5. CDR1 and CDR2 (germline): SGHRS, YFSETQ. This CDR3 is built from 14 residues. The chain's CDR3 is CASSPLGDSETQYF.

By frequency, this clonotype is medium-sized. This chain joins TRBV15 and TRBJ2-3. This CDR3 has 16 residues. Germline-derived CDR1 and CDR2 are LNHNV and YYDKDF (reference sequence). The CDR3 sequence is CATSRALGSNTDTQYF.

The rearrangement links TRBV13 to TRBJ1-2; checking the TCRdb D call of TRBD1 is not possible without DNA. CDR3 length equals 15 residues. Germline values: CDR1 PRHDT, CDR2 FYEKMQ (reference sequence). CDR3 residues: CASSLVTGSTYGYTF.

The chain joins TRBV15 to TRBJ2-1; the TCRdb D gene call, TRBD1, has no DNA to confirm it. The CDR3 spans 15 residues. Germline CDR1 is LNHNV and CDR2 is YYDKDF (reference sequence). CDR3 residues: CATSREGTGVGEQFF.

The rearrangement links TRBV2 to TRBJ1-1; TCRdb's D call, TRBD1, is unchecked because there is no DNA. The CDR3 has 14 amino acids. In germline, CDR1 is SNHLY, CDR2 FYNNEI. The CDR3 region is CASSGKGAATEAFF.

J is TRBJ1-4 and V is TRBV11-2. The CDR3 loop spans 15 amino acids. Germline CDR1 and CDR2: SGHAT and FQNNGV. The CDR3 here is CASSLEHSTNEKLFF. The whole variable domain, remainder taken from reference TRBV11-2 and TRBJ1-4, is EAGVAQSPRYKIIEKRQSVAFWCNPISGHATLYWYQQILGQGPKLLIQFQNNGVVDDSQLPKDRFSAERLKGVDSTLKIQPAKLEDSAVYLCASSLEHSTNEKLFFGSGTQLSVL.